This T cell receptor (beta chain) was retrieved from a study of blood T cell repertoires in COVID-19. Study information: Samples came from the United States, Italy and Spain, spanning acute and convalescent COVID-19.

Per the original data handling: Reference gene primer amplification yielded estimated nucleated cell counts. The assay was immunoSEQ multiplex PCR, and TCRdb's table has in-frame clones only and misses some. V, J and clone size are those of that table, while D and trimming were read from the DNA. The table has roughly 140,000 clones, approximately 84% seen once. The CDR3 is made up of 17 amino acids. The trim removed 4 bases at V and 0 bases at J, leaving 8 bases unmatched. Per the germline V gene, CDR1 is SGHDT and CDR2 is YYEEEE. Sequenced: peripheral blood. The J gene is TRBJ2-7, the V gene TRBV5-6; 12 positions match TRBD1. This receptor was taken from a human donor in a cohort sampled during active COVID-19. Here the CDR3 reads CASSTGTGGFFSYEQYF. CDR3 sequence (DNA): TGTGCCAGCAGCACCGGGACAGGGGGCTTCTTCTCCTACGAGCAGTACTTC.